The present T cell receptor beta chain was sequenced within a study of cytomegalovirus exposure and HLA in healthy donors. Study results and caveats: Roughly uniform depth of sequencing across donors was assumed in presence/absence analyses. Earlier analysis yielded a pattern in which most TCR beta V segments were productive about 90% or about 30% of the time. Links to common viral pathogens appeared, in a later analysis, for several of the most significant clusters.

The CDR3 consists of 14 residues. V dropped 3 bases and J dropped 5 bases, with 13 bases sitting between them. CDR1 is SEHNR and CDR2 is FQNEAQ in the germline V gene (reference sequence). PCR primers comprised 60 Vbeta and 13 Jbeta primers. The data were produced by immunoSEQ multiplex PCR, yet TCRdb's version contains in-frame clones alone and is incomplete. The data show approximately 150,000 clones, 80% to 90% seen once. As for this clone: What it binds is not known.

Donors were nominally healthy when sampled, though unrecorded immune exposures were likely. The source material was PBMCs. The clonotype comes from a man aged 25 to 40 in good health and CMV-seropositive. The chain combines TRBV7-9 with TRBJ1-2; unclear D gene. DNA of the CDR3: TGTGCCAGCAGCTTTGAAGTCTCAGGATATGGCTACACCTTC. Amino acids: CASSFEVSGYGYTF.